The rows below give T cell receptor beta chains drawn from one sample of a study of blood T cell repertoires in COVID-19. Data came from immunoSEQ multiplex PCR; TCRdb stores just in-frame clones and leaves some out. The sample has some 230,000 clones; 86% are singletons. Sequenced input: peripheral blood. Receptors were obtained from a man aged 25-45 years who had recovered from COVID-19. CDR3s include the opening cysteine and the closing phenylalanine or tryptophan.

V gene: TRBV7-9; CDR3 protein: CASSRTGKGSNNEQFF
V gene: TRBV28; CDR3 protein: CATAREPGPLHF
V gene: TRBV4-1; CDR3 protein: CASSRGQGNANYGYTF
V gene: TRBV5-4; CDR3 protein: CAIHGGPDQPQHF
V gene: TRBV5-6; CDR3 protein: CASSSGQYYGYTF
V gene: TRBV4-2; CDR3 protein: CASSQENTIYEQYF
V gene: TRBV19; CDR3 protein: CASSGTSGHTDTQYF
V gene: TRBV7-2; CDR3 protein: CASSSFGQRQHSPLHF
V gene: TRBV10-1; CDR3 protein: CASSEKREGIQPQHF
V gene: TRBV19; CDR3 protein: CASSIAPQGWADTQYF
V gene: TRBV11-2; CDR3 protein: CASSRGGSTNEKLFF
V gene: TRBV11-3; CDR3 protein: CASSPRDSRRTGEQFF
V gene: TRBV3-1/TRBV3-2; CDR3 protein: CASSRLGTSGGEMTLLTETQYF
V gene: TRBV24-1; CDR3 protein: CATSDWDSYEQYF
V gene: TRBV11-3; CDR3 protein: CAGDRGGKYEQYF
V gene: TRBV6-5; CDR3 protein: CASSYSRLSRGYTF
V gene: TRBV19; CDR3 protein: CASSHLPRENQPQHF
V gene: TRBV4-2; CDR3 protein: CASSQGGGSPGAYGYTF
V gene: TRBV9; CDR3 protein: CASSLRLGGHTEAFF
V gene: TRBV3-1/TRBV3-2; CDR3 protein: CASSQEVLSYEQYF
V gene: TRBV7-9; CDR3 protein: CASSLGFGLNQPQHF
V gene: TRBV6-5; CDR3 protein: CASSPWGGNTEAFF
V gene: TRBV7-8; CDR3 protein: CASSLLTAASGNTIYF
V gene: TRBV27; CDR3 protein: CASSPSTPSSYEQYF
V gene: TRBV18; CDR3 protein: CASSIGENTEAFF
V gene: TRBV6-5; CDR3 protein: CASSRAGGVRETQYF
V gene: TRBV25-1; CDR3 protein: CASSVVTDTEAFF
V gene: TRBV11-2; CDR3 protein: CASSPRTRLSEQYF
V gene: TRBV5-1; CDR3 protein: CASSLAGGPDEQYF
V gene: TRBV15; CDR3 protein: CATSRDPQGIGQPQHF
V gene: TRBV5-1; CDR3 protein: CASSGGTVTDTQYF
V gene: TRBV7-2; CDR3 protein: CASNQGASVDTIYF
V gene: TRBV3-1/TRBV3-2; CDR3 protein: CASSPGGSTEYNEQFF
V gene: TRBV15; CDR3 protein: CATSRRGETQYF
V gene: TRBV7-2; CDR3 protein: CASSLTVNTGELFF
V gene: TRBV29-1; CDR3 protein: CSVRPPEGAYEQYF
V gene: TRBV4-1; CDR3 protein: CASSPRTSDEETQYF
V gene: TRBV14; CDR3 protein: CASSQGRVETQYF
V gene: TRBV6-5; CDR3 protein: CASSGRENTEAFF
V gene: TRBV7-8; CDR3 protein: CASSAGQMNTEAFF
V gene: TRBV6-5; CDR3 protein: CASSYRASGETDTQYF
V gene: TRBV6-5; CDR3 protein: CASTIAGGRYEQYF
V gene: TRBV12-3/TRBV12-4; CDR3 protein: CASSFPEQFF